Here is one TCR beta chain with its context. CDR3 length equals 15 residues. V gave up 5 bases and J gave up 1 base; unmatched junction bases: 3. Germline V gene data show CDR1 as SGHTA and CDR2 as FQGNSA. Via MiXCR, TCRdb re-called the 5' RACE reads, giving one row per CDR3 protein. This sample has hundreds of thousands of distinct CDR3 sequences; 24% occur once, and the top ten carry around 3%. These data come from a study of identical twins. The sample also formed part of further work on T cells expressing NK-cell markers.

The clonotype was recovered from a woman aged 18-29 years in good health. The chain recombines TRBV7-2 with TRBJ2-5; TRBD1 matches 11 bases. Sequenced input: CD4+ T cells sorted from blood. CDR3 sequence: CASSVGQGAQETQYF. The CDR3 DNA sequence: TGTGCCAGCAGCGTAGGACAGGGGGCCCAAGAGACCCAGTACTTC. The whole variable domain, filled in from reference TRBV7-2 and TRBJ2-5, reads GAGVSQSPSNKVTEKGKDVELRCDPISGHTALYWYRQSLGQGLEFLIYFQGNSAPDKSGLPSDRFSAERTGGSVSTLTIQRTQQEDSAVYLCASSVGQGAQETQYFGPGTRLLVL.